The rows below give T cell receptor beta chains drawn from one sample of a study of OX40 agonist ivuxolimab in advanced cancers. Sequenced by immunoSEQ multiplex PCR; TCRdb stores in-frame clones only, minus some. Of 90,000 or so clones in the sample, roughly 89% were seen once. Source: CD4+ or CD8+ T cells sorted from blood, taken in a trial of the OX40 agonist ivuxolimab. The receptor set was obtained from an adult with an advanced solid tumor such as melanoma, head and neck, liver or kidney cancer. Each CDR3 is given with its conserved first and last residue. D genes are given only for firm matches. Clone size is shown for a subset of rows, as once, few, many or a class of expanded clone.

abundance	j_gene	d_gene	v_gene	CDR3aa	CDR3nt
NA	TRBJ1-2	NA	TRBV7-2	CASSARSIGGGGYTF	TGTGCCAGCAGCGCGCGATCCATCGGAGGCGGTGGCTACACCTTC
NA	TRBJ2-3	TRBD2	TRBV4-3	CASSLGGGGRDTQYF	TGCGCCAGCAGCCTGGGTGGGGGGGGACGAGATACGCAGTATTTT
NA	TRBJ2-1	NA	TRBV29-1	CSVGERSRGNEQFF	TGCAGCGTTGGGGAGCGGTCCAGGGGCAATGAGCAGTTCTTC
NA	TRBJ1-1	NA	TRBV6-5	CASSYSAAAPTEAFF	TGTGCCAGCAGTTACTCGGCGGCAGCCCCCACTGAAGCTTTCTTT
NA	TRBJ1-3	TRBD1	TRBV27	CASSSRTGFSGNTIYF	TGTGCCAGCAGTTCCCGGACAGGATTCTCTGGAAACACCATATATTTT
NA	TRBJ2-5	NA	TRBV19	CASSMRQGGGETQYF	TGTGCCAGTAGTATGAGGCAGGGAGGGGGAGAGACCCAGTACTTC
NA	TRBJ1-6	TRBD1	TRBV15	CATSRGGTGDSPLHF	TGTGCCACCAGCAGAGGCGGAACAGGGGATTCACCCCTCCACTTT
NA	TRBJ2-3	NA	TRBV2	CASMGLRSTDTQYF	TGTGCCAGCATGGGACTTCGAAGCACAGATACGCAGTATTTT
few	TRBJ2-3	TRBD2	TRBV11-2	CASSSGLAADTQYF	TGTGCCAGCAGCTCGGGACTAGCGGCAGATACGCAGTATTTT
few	TRBJ2-3	NA	TRBV7-3	CASSRWDADTQYF	TGTGCCAGCAGCCGTTGGGACGCAGATACGCAGTATTTT
NA	TRBJ2-1	NA	TRBV4-1	CASSLRTPTSSSSYNEQFF	TGCGCCAGCAGCCTCCGAACCCCCACTAGCTCGAGCTCCTACAATGAGCAGTTCTTC
NA	TRBJ1-1	NA	TRBV7-2	CASSGQGPGTEAFF	TGTGCCAGCAGCGGGCAGGGTCCTGGCACTGAAGCTTTCTTT
NA	TRBJ2-5	NA	TRBV15	CATSGRGETQYF	TGTGCCACCAGCGGAAGGGGGGAGACCCAGTACTTC
NA	TRBJ2-3	NA	TRBV5-4	CASSSTGSSTDTQYF	TGTGCCAGCAGCTCGACTGGGTCTAGCACAGATACGCAGTATTTT
NA	TRBJ2-1	TRBD2	TRBV15	CATGQGLAGAREQFF	TGTGCCACCGGGCAGGGACTAGCGGGAGCTAGAGAGCAGTTCTTC
NA	TRBJ2-7	TRBD2	TRBV4-3	CASSQGGGGRLPYEQYF	TGCGCCAGCAGCCAAGGCGGGGGGGGGCGCCTGCCCTACGAGCAGTACTTC
NA	TRBJ2-5	TRBD1	TRBV7-7	CASSLGGQGEETQYF	TGTGCTAGCAGCTTAGGGGGACAGGGAGAAGAGACCCAGTACTTC
once	TRBJ2-5	NA	TRBV7-9	CVSSPSGRQETQYF	TGTGTCAGCAGCCCATCGGGGAGGCAAGAGACCCAGTACTTC
NA	TRBJ2-3	TRBD2	TRBV5-1	CASSLGLAGGDTQYF	TGCGCCAGCAGCTTGGGACTAGCGGGGGGAGATACGCAGTATTTT
NA	TRBJ2-3	TRBD2	TRBV6-5	CASSYSRLAEKYF	TGTGCCAGCAGTTACTCCCGACTAGCGGAGAAGTATTTT
once	TRBJ2-7	NA	TRBV6-1	CASSEAVLGTPSEQYF	TGTGCCAGCAGTGAAGCGGTTCTGGGGACTCCCTCCGAGCAGTACTTC
NA	TRBJ2-5	TRBD2	TRBV5-1	CASSLLVANRGDQETQYF	TGCGCCAGCAGCTTGTTGGTCGCGAACCGGGGGGACCAAGAGACCCAGTACTTC
NA	TRBJ2-2	TRBD1	TRBV11-2	CASSLGTGITGELFF	TGTGCCAGCAGCCTAGGGACAGGGATTACCGGGGAGCTGTTTTTT
NA	TRBJ2-3	NA	TRBV6-5	CASKVAGTDTQYF	TGTGCCAGCAAGGTTGCCGGCACAGATACGCAGTATTTT
NA	TRBJ2-7	NA	TRBV7-6	CASSPSGVGEQYF	TGTGCCAGCAGCCCCTCGGGTGTAGGCGAGCAGTACTTC
NA	TRBJ2-7	TRBD1	TRBV6-5	CASSYGGTGVEQYF	TGTGCCAGCAGTTACGGTGGGACAGGGGTCGAGCAGTACTTC
NA	TRBJ2-6	TRBD2	TRBV27	CASSGGAGPFSGANVLTF	TGTGCCAGCAGCGGGGGGGCAGGACCTTTCTCTGGGGCCAACGTCCTGACTTTC
NA	TRBJ1-2	NA	TRBV19	CASSIQGQSYGYTF	TGTGCCAGTAGTATTCAAGGACAGTCCTATGGCTACACCTTC
NA	TRBJ2-4	NA	TRBV25-1	CASSESGVGPLAKNIQYF	TGTGCCAGCAGTGAATCCGGGGTGGGCCCCCTAGCCAAAAACATTCAGTACTTC
NA	TRBJ2-2	NA	TRBV5-4	CASSLGAVNTGELFF	TGTGCCAGCAGCTTGGGTGCAGTGAACACCGGGGAGCTGTTTTTT
NA	TRBJ1-6	NA	TRBV4-1	CASSQVGSYNSPLHF	TGCGCCAGCAGCCAAGTGGGCTCCTATAATTCACCCCTCCACTTT
NA	TRBJ2-2	NA	TRBV2	CARGWDVPTGELFF	TGTGCCAGGGGATGGGACGTACCCACCGGGGAGCTGTTTTTT
NA	TRBJ2-1	NA	TRBV6-1	CASSEWRGRGVDEQFF	TGTGCCAGCAGTGAATGGAGGGGGCGCGGTGTCGATGAGCAGTTCTTC
NA	TRBJ2-7	TRBD2	TRBV10-1	CASNDPSGGTYEQYF	TGCGCCAGCAATGACCCTAGCGGGGGGACCTACGAGCAGTACTTC
NA	TRBJ2-7	TRBD1	TRBV7-2	CASSFTGGEYEQYF	TGTGCCAGCAGCTTTACAGGGGGCGAGTACGAGCAGTACTTC
few	TRBJ2-5	TRBD1	TRBV5-6	CASSTEGPGGFKTQYF	TGTGCCAGCAGCACGGAGGGCCCAGGGGGCTTTAAGACCCAGTACTTC
NA	TRBJ2-7	TRBD2	TRBV30	CAWSHGLAGDEQYF	TGTGCCTGGAGTCACGGACTAGCGGGGGACGAGCAGTACTTC
NA	TRBJ1-3	NA	TRBV7-6	CASSFSTGHSGNTIYF	TGTGCCAGCAGCTTTTCAACAGGCCACTCTGGAAACACCATATATTTT
NA	TRBJ1-4	NA	TRBV5-1	CASSLAQSTTNEKLFF	TGCGCCAGCAGCTTGGCCCAAAGTACAACTAATGAAAAACTGTTTTTT
NA	TRBJ1-6	TRBD1	TRBV19	CASSVDRGGNSPLHF	TGTGCCAGTAGTGTAGACAGGGGCGGGAATTCACCCCTCCACTTT
NA	TRBJ2-1	TRBD2	TRBV6-5	CASSRQRGGANEQFF	TGTGCCAGCAGTCGTCAGCGGGGGGGCGCAAATGAGCAGTTCTTC
NA	TRBJ1-5	TRBD1	TRBV5-4	CASSLDRGGNQPQHF	TGTGCCAGCAGCCTAGACAGGGGAGGAAATCAGCCCCAGCATTTT
NA	TRBJ2-1	TRBD2	TRBV10-1	CASSESRASGGLSSYNEQFF	TGCGCCAGCAGTGAGTCGAGAGCTAGCGGGGGACTAAGCTCCTACAATGAGCAGTTCTTC
NA	TRBJ2-7	TRBD2	TRBV5-6	CASSNLAGGPYEQYF	TGTGCCAGCAGCAACCTAGCGGGGGGGCCCTACGAGCAGTACTTC
NA	TRBJ2-2	TRBD1	TRBV5-4	CASSWGQGATGELFF	TGTGCCAGCAGCTGGGGACAGGGGGCAACCGGGGAGCTGTTTTTT
NA	TRBJ2-3	TRBD2	TRBV9	CASSVGGSTDTQYF	TGTGCCAGCAGCGTCGGGGGGTCCACAGATACGCAGTATTTT
NA	TRBJ1-2	NA	TRBV10-3	CATTGREYYGYTF	TGTGCCACGACTGGGCGGGAATACTATGGCTACACCTTC
once	TRBJ2-1	NA	TRBV19	CASSMTPPGNEQFF	TGTGCCAGTAGTATGACTCCCCCGGGCAATGAGCAGTTCTTC
NA	TRBJ1-5	NA	TRBV21-1	CASSKVSPASPPRDGYSNQPQHF	TGTGCCAGCAGCAAAGTTTCGCCGGCTTCACCCCCCCGGGACGGATATAGCAATCAGCCCCAGCATTTT
once	TRBJ2-4	NA	TRBV11-2	CASSSRGQRENIQYF	TGTGCCAGCAGCTCTAGGGGACAGCGGGAAAACATTCAGTACTTC
NA	TRBJ2-7	NA	TRBV19	CASKKIDSYEQYF	TGTGCCAGCAAGAAAATAGACTCCTACGAGCAGTACTTC
NA	TRBJ1-5	NA	TRBV4-1	CASSPTSGGNQPQHF	TGCGCCAGCAGCCCCACGTCTGGGGGCAATCAGCCCCAGCATTTT
NA	TRBJ2-7	TRBD1	TRBV10-1	CASSQDRTYEQYF	TGCGCCAGCAGCCAGGACAGGACGTACGAGCAGTACTTC
NA	TRBJ1-4	NA	TRBV19	CASSIQLPGREKLFF	TGTGCCAGTAGTATCCAGTTACCCGGACGGGAAAAACTGTTTTTT
few	TRBJ1-2	NA	TRBV11-2	CASSLAADINYGYTF	TGTGCCAGCAGCTTAGCGGCAGATATAAACTATGGCTACACCTTC
NA	TRBJ2-2	TRBD2	TRBV7-3	CASSPPAGTTTGELFF	TGTGCCAGCAGTCCTCCAGCGGGGACTACCACCGGGGAGCTGTTTTTT
NA	TRBJ1-5	TRBD1	TRBV7-2	CASSLAYRGGDQPQHF	TGTGCCAGCAGCTTAGCTTACAGGGGAGGGGATCAGCCCCAGCATTTT